These 15 T cell receptor beta chains were sequenced from one sample in a study of memory CD8 T cells in hepatitis C reinfection. This table comes from immunoSEQ multiplex PCR, and its TCRdb copy is limited to in-frame clones, with some not included. Of tens of thousands of clones in the sample, around 92% were seen once. The time point: pre-reinfection, 55 to 20 weeks before reinfection detection. Sorted cells were sequenced directly ex vivo without any in vitro expansion. Material for sequencing was naive CD8+ T cells sorted from blood. The receptors shown here come from a young man with hepatitis C virus infection.

This clone occurred a few times. V and J are TRBV6-5 and TRBJ1-1; 7 positions agree with TRBD1. The length of the CDR3 is 14 residues. J lost 4 bases, V lost 0 bases, and 2 bases had no gene match. The germline V gene has CDR1 MNHEY and CDR2 SVGAGI. The CDR3 nucleotides are TGTGCCAGCAGTTACTCAGAGGGGGCCACTGAAGCTTTCTTT. It is translated as CASSYSEGATEAFF.

V is TRBV27 and J is TRBJ1-2; the D gene is possibly TRBD1 (6 bases). CDR3 size: 14 residues. Germline V gene lookup returns CDR1 MNHEY and CDR2 SMNVEV (reference sequence). The V end was cut by 4 bases, the J end by 0 bases, with 9 bases between. This CDR3 is CASSSDRANYGYTF. The CDR3 coding sequence is TGTGCCAGCAGTTCGGACAGAGCTAACTATGGCTACACCTTC.

The J gene is TRBJ2-7, the V gene TRBV19; 9 bases are shared with TRBD1. Trimming cost V 3 bases and J 3 bases; bases outside gene matches: 3. The CDR3 is 14 amino acids. Germline V lookup: CDR1 LNHDA, CDR2 SQIVND (reference sequence). The CDR3 region is CASSMGGQGYEQYF. The CDR3 DNA follows: TGTGCCAGTAGTATGGGGGGACAGGGCTACGAGCAGTACTTC.

The V gene is TRBV6-1, the J gene TRBJ2-4; no clear D gene. Trimming removed 8 bases at V and 5 bases at J, with 10 bases between. The CDR3 covers 12 residues. Germline CDR1 is MNHNS and CDR2 is SASEGT. CDR3 protein: CASGHGENIQYF. The DNA of the CDR3 is TGTGCCAGCGGGCACGGTGAAAACATTCAGTACTTC.

V is TRBV5-6 and J is TRBJ2-2; the match to TRBD2 covers 11 bases. The V segment lost 3 bases and the J segment 2 bases; nucleotides outside the gene matches: 3. Germline-derived CDR1 and CDR2 are SGHDT and YYEEEE. The CDR3 contains 16 residues. CDR3 amino acids: CASSWGTSGNTGELFF. The CDR3 DNA reads as TGTGCCAGCAGCTGGGGGACTAGCGGCAACACCGGGGAGCTGTTTTTT.

CDR3 DNA sequence: TGTGCCAGCAGTGTTGGGACTAGCTTCACAGATACGCAGTATTTT. Protein sequence: CASSVGTSFTDTQYF. This sequence joins TRBV25-1 and TRBJ2-3; 9 bases align to TRBD2. V lost 4 bases, J lost 2 bases, and 4 bases stayed unmatched. This CDR3 contains 15 residues. Germline loops: CDR1 MGHDK, CDR2 SYGVNS.

The chain links TRBV5-4 to TRBJ2-7; D gene unclear. The CDR3 covers 14 residues. V lost 4 bases and J lost 2, with 13 bases in between. The germline V gene encodes CDR1 SGHNT and CDR2 YYREEE (reference sequence). CDR3 sequence reads: CASSLAAAPYEQYF. For the CDR3, the DNA is TGTGCCAGCAGCCTCGCCGCGGCCCCCTACGAGCAGTACTTC.

The chain has TRBV7-6 and TRBJ2-1; D call uncertain. There are 12 residues in the CDR3. The V end was cut by 4 bases, the J end by 5 bases, with 6 bases between. CDR1 is SGHVS, CDR2 FNYEAQ, per germline. The CDR3: CASSSEDNEQFF. The CDR3 nucleotides are TGTGCCAGCAGCTCAGAGGACAATGAGCAGTTCTTC.

Notes on this clone: The sample holds other DNA sequences that translate to the same CDR3. The chain recombines TRBV13 with TRBJ2-2, with 8 bases fitting TRBD2. The germline gives CDR1 PRHDT, CDR2 FYEKMQ (reference sequence). This CDR3 is built from 15 residues. J gave up 6 bases and V 4 bases, and 7 bases lay outside the gene matches. In DNA form, the CDR3 reads TGTGCCAGCAGCTCCCGACTAGCGTCGTCCGGGGAGCTGTTTTTT. Its protein is CASSSRLASSGELFF.

This rearrangement joins TRBV5-1 to TRBJ2-7; 7 bases line up with TRBD1. V was pared by 0 bases and J by 2 bases, with 2 bases of the junction left unmatched. Germline lookup yields CDR1 SGHRS and CDR2 YFSETQ. The CDR3 consists of 14 residues. CDR3 loop: CASSLGQGPYEQYF. The CDR3 DNA is TGCGCCAGCAGCTTGGGACAGGGACCCTACGAGCAGTACTTC.

The chain employs TRBV6-5 and TRBJ2-1, with 12 nucleotides matching TRBD2. Germline V gene sequence: CDR1 MNHEY, CDR2 SVGAGI. This CDR3 is built from 16 residues. Trimming at V came to 0 bases and at J to 7 bases, leaving 4 bases not matched to a gene. CDR3 region: CASSYSTGLAGNEQFF. The CDR3 DNA sequence: TGTGCCAGCAGTTACTCGACTGGACTAGCGGGGAATGAGCAGTTCTTC.

This clone qualifies as medium-sized. The CDR3 DNA is TGTGCCAGCAGTGAGGGAGTAGAGGGGGCGGGTGGCTACACCTTC. Protein: CASSEGVEGAGGYTF. This sequence joins TRBV6-1 and TRBJ1-2, with 7 positions matching TRBD1. This CDR3 is 15 amino acids long. The germline V gene encodes CDR1 MNHNS and CDR2 SASEGT. V was clipped by 3 bases and J by 7 bases; unmatched bases: 11.

The DNA for the CDR3 is TGTGCCATCAGTGAGGACGGGAGAAACACCATATATTTT. Residues: CAISEDGRNTIYF. This chain joins TRBV10-3 and TRBJ1-3; D gene unclear. V lost 2 bases and J lost 5, with 7 bases in between. There are 13 residues in the CDR3. CDR1 and CDR2 (germline): ENHRY, SYGVKD.

This clone was counted between two and nine times. V gene TRBV5-1 combines with J gene TRBJ1-5, with a tentative D call TRBD1 (5 bases). In germline, CDR1 is SGHRS, CDR2 YFSETQ. The CDR3 totals 14 residues. V was cut by 0 bases and J by 5 bases, with 9 bases left in between. The CDR3 DNA sequence: TGCGCCAGCAGCTTGGAGGGACTCCATCAGCCCCAGCATTTT. Translating it yields CASSLEGLHQPQHF. The variable domain in full, with the rest retrieved from reference TRBV5-1 and TRBJ1-5, is KAGVTQTPRYLIKTRGQQVTLSCSPISGHRSVSWYQQTPGQGLQFLFEYFSETQRNKGNFPGRFSGRQFSNSRSEMNVSTLELGDSALYLCASSLEGLHQPQHFGDGTRLSIL.

As DNA, the CDR3 is TGTGCCAGCAGTGTCTCCCTGGCTCTCGAAGCTTTCTTT. Amino acid sequence: CASSVSLALEAFF. V gene TRBV6-5 combines with J gene TRBJ1-1; D gene unclear. Per germline, CDR1 MNHEY and CDR2 SVGAGI. V dropped 5 bases and J dropped 8 bases, with 15 bases sitting between them. The CDR3 loop spans 13 amino acids.